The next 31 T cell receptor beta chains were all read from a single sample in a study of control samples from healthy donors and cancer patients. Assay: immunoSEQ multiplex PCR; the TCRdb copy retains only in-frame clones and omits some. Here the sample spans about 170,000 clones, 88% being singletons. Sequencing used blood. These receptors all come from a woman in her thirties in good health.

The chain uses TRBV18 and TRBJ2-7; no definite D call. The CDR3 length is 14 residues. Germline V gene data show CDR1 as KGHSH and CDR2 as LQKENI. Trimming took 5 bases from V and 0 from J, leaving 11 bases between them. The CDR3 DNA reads TGTGCCAGCTCAGGCATTCCGATCTCCTACGAGCAGTACTTC. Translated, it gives CASSGIPISYEQYF.

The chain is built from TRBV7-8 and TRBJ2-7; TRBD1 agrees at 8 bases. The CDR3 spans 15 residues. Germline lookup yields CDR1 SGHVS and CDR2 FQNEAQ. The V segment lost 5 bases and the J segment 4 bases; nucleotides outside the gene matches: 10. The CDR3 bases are TGTGCCAGCAGCCAGGGTGGGACAGGAGGTTACGAGCAGTACGTC. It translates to CASSQGGTGGYEQYV.

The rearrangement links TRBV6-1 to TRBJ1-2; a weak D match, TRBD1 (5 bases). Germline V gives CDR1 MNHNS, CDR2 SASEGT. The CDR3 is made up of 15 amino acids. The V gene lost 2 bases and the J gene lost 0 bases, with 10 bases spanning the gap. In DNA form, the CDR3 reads TGTGCCAGCAGTGAAAAAAGGGGCTCTAACTATGGCTACACCTTC. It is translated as CASSEKRGSNYGYTF.

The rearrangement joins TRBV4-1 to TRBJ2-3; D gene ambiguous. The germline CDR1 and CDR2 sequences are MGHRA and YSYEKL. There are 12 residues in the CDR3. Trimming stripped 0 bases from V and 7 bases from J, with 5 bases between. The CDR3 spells CASSQDLYTQYF. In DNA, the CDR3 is TGCGCCAGCAGCCAAGACTTGTATACGCAGTATTTT.

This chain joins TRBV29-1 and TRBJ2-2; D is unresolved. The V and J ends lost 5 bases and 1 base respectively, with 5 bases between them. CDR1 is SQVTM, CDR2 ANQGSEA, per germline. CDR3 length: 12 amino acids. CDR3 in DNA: TGCAGCGTTCGACAGAACACCGGGGAGCTGTTTTTT. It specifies CSVRQNTGELFF.

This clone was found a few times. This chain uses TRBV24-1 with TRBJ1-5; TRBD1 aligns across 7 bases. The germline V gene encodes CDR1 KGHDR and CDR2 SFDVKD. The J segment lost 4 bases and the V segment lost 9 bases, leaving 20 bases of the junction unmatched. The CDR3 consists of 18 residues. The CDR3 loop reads CATPGASMDRYVNQPQHF. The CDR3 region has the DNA TGTGCCACCCCGGGCGCTTCAATGGACAGGTATGTGAATCAGCCCCAGCATTTT.

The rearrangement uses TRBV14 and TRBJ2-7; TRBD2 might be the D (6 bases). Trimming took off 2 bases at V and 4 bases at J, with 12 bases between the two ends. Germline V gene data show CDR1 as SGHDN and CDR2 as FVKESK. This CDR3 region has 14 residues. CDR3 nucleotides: TGTGCCAGCAGCCAACCGGGAGAGTCTTACGAGCAGTACTTC. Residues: CASSQPGESYEQYF. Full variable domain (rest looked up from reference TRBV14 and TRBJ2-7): EAGVTQFPSHSVIEKGQTVTLRCDPISGHDNLYWYRRVMGKEIKFLLHFVKESKQDESGMPNNRFLAERTGGTYSTLKVQPAELEDSGVYFCASSQPGESYEQYFGPGTRLTVT.

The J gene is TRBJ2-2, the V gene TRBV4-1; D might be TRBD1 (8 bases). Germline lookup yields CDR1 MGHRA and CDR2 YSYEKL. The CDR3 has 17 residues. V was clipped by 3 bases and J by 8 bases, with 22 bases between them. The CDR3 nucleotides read TGCGCCAGCAGCCACCGGGGGGCAGGGGGCGTGTGGGGGGAGCTGTTTTTT. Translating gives CASSHRGAGGVWGELFF.

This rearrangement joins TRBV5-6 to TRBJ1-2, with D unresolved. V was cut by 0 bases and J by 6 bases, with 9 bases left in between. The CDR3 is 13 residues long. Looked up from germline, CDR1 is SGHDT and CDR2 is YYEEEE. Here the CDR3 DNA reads TGTGCCAGCAGCTTGGTGGCAGACGATGGCTACACCTTC. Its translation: CASSLVADDGYTF.

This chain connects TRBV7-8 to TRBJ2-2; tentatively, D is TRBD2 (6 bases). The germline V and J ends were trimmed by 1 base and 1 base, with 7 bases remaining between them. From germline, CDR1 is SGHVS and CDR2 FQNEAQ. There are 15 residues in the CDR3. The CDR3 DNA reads TGTGCCAGCAGCTTAGGGGGACTGAACACCGGGGAGCTGTTTTTT. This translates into CASSLGGLNTGELFF.

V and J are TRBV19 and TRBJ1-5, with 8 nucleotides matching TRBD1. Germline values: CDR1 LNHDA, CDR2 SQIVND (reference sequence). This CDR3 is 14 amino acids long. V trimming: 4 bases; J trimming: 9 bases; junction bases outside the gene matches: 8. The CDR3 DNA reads TGTGCCAGTAGTAACGACAGGGGAAGGGGGCCCCAGCATTTT. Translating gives CASSNDRGRGPQHF.

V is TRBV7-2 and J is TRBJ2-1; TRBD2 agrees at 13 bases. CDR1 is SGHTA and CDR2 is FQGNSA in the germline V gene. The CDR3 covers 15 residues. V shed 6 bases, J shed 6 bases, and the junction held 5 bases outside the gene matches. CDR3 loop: CASSSTSGGANEQFF. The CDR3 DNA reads TGTGCCAGCAGTTCAACTAGCGGGGGGGCCAATGAGCAGTTCTTC.

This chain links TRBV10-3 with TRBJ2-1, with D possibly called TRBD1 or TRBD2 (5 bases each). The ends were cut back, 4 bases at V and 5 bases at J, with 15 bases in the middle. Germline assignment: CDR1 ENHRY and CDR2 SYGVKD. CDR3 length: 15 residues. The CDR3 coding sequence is TGTGCCATCAGTGTAACAGGAGGACTTAACAATGAGCAGTTCTTC. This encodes CAISVTGGLNNEQFF.

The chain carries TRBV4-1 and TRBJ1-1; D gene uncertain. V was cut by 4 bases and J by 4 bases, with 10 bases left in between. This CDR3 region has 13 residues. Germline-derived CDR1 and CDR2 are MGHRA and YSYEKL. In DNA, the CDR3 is TGCGCCAGCAGCCTGGCCCTGAGCACTGAAGCTTTCTTT. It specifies CASSLALSTEAFF.

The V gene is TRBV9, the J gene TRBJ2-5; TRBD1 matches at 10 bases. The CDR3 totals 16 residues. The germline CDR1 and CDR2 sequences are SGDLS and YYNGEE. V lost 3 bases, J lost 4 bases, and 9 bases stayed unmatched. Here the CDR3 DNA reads TGTGCCAGCAGCGCGCGGGACAGGGGAAGGGGAGAGACCCAGTACTTC. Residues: CASSARDRGRGETQYF.

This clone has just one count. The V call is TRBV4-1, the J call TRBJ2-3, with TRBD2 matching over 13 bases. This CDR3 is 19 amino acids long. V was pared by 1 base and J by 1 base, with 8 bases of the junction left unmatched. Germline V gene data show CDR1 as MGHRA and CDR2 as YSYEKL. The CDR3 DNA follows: TGCGCCAGCAGCCAAGTCCGACTAGCGGGGGGTGTTCGCACAGATACGCAGTATTTT. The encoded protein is CASSQVRLAGGVRTDTQYF.

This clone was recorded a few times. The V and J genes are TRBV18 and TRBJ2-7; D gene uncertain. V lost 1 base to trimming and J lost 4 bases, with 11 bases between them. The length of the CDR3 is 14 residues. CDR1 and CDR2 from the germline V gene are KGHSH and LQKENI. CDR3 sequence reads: CASSPQGMGYEQYF. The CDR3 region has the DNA TGTGCCAGCTCACCACAAGGGATGGGTTACGAGCAGTACTTC. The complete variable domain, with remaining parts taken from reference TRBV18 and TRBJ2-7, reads NAGVMQNPRHLVRRRGQEARLRCSPMKGHSHVYWYRQLPEEGLKFMVYLQKENIIDESGMPKERFSAEFPKEGPSILRIQQVVRGDSAAYFCASSPQGMGYEQYFGPGTRLTVT.

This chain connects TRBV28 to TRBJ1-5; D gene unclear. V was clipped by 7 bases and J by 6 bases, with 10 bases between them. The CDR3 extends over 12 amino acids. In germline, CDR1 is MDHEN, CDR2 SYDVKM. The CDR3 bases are TGTGCCAGCATGAGTGGGCTTCAGCCCCAGCATTTT. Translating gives CASMSGLQPQHF.

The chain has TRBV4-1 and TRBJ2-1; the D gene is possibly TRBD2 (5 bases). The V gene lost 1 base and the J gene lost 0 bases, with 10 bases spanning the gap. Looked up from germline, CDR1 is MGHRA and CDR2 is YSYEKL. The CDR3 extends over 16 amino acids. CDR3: CASSQGSGSSYNEQFF. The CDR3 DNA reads TGCGCCAGCAGCCAAGGATCGGGGAGCTCCTACAATGAGCAGTTCTTC.

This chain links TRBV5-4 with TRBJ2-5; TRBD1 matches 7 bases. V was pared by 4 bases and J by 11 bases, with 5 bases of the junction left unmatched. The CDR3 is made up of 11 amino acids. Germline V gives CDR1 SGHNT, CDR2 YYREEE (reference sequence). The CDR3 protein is CASSQGQAQYF. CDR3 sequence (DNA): TGTGCCAGCAGCCAAGGACAGGCACAGTACTTC.

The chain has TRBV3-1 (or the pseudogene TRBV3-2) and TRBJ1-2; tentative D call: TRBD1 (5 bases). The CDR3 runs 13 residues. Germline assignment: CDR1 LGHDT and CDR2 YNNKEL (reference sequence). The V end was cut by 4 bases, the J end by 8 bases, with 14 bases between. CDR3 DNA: TGTGCCAGCAGCCTTCCGAGGGGCGGAGGCTACACCTTC. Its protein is CASSLPRGGGYTF.

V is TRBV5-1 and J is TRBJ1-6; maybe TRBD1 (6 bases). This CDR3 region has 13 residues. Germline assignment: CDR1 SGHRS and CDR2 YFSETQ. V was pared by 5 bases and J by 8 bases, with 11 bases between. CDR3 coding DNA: TGCGCCAGCAGTGCTAACAGGGATTCACCCCTCCACTTT. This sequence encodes CASSANRDSPLHF.

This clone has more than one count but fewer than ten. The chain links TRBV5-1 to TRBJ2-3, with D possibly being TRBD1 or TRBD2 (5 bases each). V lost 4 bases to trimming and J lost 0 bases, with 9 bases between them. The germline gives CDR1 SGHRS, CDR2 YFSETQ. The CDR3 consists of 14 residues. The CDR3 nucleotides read TGCGCCAGCAGCCAGGGACCGAGCACAGATACGCAGTATTTT. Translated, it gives CASSQGPSTDTQYF.

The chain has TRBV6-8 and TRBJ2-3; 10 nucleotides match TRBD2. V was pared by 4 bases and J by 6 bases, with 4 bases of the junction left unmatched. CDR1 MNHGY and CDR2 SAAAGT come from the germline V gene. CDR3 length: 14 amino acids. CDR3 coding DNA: TGTGCCAGCAGTTTAGCGGGAGGTCCCGATACGCAGTATTTT. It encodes CASSLAGGPDTQYF.

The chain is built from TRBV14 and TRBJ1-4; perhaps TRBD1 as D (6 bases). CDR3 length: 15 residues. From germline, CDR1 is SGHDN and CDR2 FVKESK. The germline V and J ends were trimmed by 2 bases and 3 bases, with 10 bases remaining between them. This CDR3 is CASSQWGPSNEKLFF. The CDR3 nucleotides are TGTGCCAGCAGCCAATGGGGGCCTTCTAATGAAAAACTGTTTTTT.

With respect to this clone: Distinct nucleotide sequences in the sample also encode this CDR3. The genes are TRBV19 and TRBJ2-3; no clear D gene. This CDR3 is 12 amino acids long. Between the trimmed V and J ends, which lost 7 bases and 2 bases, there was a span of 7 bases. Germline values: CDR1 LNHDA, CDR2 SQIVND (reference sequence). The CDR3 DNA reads TGTGCCAGTAAGGGTACCACAGATACGCAGTATTTT. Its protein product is CASKGTTDTQYF.

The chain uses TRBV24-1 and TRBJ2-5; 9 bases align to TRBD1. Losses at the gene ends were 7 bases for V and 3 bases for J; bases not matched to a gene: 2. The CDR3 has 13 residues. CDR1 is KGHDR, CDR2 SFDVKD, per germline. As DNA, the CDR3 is TGTGCCACCAGAAGGACAGGGGAAGAGACCCAGTACTTC. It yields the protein CATRRTGEETQYF.

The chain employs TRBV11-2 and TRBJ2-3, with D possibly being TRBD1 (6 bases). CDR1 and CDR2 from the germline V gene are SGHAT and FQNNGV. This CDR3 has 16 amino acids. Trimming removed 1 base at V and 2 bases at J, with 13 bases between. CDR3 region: CASSLGYRAYTDTQYF. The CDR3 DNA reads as TGTGCCAGCAGCTTAGGCTACAGGGCCTACACAGATACGCAGTATTTT.

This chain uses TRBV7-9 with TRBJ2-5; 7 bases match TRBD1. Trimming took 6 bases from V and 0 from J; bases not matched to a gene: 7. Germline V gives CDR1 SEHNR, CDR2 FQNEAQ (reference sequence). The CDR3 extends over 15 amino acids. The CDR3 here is CASRLGDRDQETQYF. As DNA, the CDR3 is TGTGCCAGCAGGCTTGGGGACAGAGACCAAGAGACCCAGTACTTC. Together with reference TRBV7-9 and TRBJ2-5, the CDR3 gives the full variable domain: DTGVSQNPRHKITKRGQNVTFRCDPISEHNRLYWYRQTLGQGPEFLTYFQNEAQLEKSRLLSDRFSAERPKGSFSTLEIQRTEQGDSAMYLCASRLGDRDQETQYFGPGTRLLVL.

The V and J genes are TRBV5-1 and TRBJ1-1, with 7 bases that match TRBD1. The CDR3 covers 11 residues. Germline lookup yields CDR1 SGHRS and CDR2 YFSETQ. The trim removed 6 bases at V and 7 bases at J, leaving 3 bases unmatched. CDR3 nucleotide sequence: TGCGCCAGCACCCAGGGGGTTGAAGCTTTCTTT. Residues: CASTQGVEAFF.

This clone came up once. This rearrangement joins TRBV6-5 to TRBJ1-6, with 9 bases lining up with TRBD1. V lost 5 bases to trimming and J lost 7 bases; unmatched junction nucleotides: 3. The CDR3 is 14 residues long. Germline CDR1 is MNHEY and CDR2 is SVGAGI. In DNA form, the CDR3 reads TGTGCCAGCAGTAGGACAGGGGAAAATTCACCCCTCCACTTT. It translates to CASSRTGENSPLHF.